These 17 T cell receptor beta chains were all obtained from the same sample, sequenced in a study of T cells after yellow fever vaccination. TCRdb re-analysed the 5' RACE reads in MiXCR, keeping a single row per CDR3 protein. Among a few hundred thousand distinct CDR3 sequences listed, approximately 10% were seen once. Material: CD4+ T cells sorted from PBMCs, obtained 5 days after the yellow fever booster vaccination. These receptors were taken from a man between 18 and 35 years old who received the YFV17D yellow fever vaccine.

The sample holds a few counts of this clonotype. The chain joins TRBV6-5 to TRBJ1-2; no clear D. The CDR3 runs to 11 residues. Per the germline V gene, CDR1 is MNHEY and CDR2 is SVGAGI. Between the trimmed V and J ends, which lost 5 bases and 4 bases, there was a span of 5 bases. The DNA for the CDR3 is TGTGCCAGCAGTCATGCCTATGGCTACACCTTC. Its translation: CASSHAYGYTF.

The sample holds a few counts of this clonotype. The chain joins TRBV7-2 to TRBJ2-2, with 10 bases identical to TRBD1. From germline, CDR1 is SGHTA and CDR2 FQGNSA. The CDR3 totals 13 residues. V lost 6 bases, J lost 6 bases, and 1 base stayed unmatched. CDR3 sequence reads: CASRGQGPGELFF. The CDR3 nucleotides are TGTGCCAGCAGGGGACAGGGGCCCGGGGAGCTGTTTTTT.

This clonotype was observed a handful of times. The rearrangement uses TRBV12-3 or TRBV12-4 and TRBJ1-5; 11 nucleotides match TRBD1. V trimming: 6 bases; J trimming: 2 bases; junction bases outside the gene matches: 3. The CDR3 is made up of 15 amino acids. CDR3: CASSPDRGRNQPQHF. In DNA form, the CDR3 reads TGTGCCAGCAGCCCGGACAGGGGGCGCAATCAGCCCCAGCATTTT.

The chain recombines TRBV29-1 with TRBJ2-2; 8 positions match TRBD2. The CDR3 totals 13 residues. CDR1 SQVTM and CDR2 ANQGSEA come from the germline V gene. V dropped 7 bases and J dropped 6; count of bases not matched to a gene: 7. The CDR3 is CSAGRGGAGELFF. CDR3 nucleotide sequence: TGCAGCGCCGGGAGGGGAGGGGCCGGGGAGCTGTTTTTT.

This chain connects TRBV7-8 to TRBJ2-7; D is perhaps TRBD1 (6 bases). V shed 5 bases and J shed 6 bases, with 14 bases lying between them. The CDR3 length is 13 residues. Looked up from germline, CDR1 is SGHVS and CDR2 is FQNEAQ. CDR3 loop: CASSNRDATEQYF. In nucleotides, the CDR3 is TGTGCCAGCAGCAACAGGGACGCCACCGAGCAGTACTTC. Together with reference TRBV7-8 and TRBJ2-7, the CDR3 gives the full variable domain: GAGVSQSPRYKVAKRGQDVALRCDPISGHVSLFWYQQALGQGPEFLTYFQNEAQLDKSGLPSDRFFAERPEGSVSTLKIQRTQQEDSAVYLCASSNRDATEQYFGPGTRLTVT.

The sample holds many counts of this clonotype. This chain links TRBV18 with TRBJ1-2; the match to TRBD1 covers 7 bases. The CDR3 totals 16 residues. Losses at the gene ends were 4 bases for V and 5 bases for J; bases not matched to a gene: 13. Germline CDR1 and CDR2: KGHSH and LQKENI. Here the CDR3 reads CASSLAGGQNTYGYTF. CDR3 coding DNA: TGTGCCAGCTCACTAGCAGGGGGACAGAATACTTATGGCTACACCTTC.

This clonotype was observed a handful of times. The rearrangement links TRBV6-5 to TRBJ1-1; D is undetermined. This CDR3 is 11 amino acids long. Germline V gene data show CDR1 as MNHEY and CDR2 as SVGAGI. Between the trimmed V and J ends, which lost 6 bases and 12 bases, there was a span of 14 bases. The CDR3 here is CASSRTGRTFF. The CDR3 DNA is TGTGCCAGCAGCCGTACCGGGCGGACTTTCTTT.

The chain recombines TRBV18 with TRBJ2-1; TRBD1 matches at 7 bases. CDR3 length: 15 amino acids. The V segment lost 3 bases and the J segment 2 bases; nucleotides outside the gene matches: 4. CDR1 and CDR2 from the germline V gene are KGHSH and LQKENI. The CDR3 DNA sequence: TGTGCCAGCTCACCGCTTCAGGGGGCCTACAATGAGCAGTTCTTC. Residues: CASSPLQGAYNEQFF.

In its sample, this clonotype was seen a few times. CDR3 amino acids: CASTSGPANSNQPQHF. DNA of the CDR3: TGTGCCAGCACTTCAGGTCCCGCCAATAGCAATCAGCCCCAGCATTTT. The chain carries TRBV12-3 or TRBV12-4 and TRBJ1-5; the D is unclear. The CDR3 has 16 residues. V was trimmed by 7 bases and J by 0 bases, leaving 16 bases between them.

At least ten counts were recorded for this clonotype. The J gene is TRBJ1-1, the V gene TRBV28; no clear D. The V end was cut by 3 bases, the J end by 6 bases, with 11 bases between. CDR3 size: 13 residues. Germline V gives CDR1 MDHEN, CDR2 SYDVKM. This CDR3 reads CASSFGGRPEAFF. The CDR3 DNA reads TGTGCCAGCAGTTTCGGTGGAAGGCCTGAAGCTTTCTTT.

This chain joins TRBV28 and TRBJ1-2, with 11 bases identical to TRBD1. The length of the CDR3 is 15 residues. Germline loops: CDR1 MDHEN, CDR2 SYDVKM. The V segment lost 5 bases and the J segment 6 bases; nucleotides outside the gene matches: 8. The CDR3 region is CASSQWDRGEDGYTF. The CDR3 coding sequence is TGTGCCAGCAGTCAGTGGGACAGGGGGGAGGATGGCTACACCTTC.

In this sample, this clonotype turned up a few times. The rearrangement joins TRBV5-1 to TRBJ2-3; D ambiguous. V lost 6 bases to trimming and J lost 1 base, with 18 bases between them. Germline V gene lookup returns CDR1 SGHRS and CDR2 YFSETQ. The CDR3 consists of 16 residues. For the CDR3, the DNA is TGCGCCAGCACCACGACCGGCCCGAAAGGCACAGATACGCAGTATTTT. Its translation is CASTTTGPKGTDTQYF.

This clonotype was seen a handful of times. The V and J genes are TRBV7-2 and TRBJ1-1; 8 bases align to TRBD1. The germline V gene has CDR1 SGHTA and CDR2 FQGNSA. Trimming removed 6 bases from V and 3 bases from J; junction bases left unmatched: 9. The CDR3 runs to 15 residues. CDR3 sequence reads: CASRPDRGAHTEAFF. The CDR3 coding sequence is TGTGCCAGCAGACCTGACAGGGGAGCGCACACTGAAGCTTTCTTT.

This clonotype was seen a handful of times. CDR3 nucleotides: TGTGCCAGCAGTTTAGATCAGACCGGCTCTGGAAACACCATATATTTT. Its protein is CASSLDQTGSGNTIYF. The V and J genes are TRBV12-3 or TRBV12-4 and TRBJ1-3; no clear D. V lost 1 base to trimming and J lost 0 bases, with 10 bases between them. The CDR3 consists of 16 residues.

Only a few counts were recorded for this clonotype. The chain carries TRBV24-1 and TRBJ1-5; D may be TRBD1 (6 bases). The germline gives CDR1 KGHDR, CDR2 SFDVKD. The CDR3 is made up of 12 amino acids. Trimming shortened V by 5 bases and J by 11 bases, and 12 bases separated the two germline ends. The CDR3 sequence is CATSGYTGTQHF. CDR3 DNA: TGTGCCACCAGTGGGTATACAGGGACCCAGCATTTT.

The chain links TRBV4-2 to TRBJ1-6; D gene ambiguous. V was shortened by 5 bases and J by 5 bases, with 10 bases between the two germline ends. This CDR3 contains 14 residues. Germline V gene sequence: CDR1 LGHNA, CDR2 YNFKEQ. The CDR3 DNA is TGTGCCAGCAGCGTCACGCCCCATAATTCACCCCTCCACTTT. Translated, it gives CASSVTPHNSPLHF.

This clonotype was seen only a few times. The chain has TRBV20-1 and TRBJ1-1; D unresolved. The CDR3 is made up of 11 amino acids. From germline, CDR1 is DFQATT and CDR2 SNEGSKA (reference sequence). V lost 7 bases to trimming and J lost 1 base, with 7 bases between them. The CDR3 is CSVRGNTEAFF. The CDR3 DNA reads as TGCAGTGTCCGGGGGAACACTGAAGCTTTCTTT.